Reported below is one T cell receptor beta chain. This entry belongs to a study of blood T cell repertoires in COVID-19. Looking at the study overall: Samples came from the United States, Italy and Spain, spanning acute and convalescent COVID-19. Nucleic acid was either cDNA or gDNA, and it came from T cells, B-cell-depleted T cells, or PBMCs.

Original analysis: Amplifying reference gene primers gave estimates of nucleated cell counts. TCRdb keeps only in-frame clones here, not all; method: immunoSEQ multiplex PCR. V, J and clone size reflect that table, while D and trimming were determined from the DNA. The table includes over 150,000 clones, roughly nine tenths detected once. Sequenced input: peripheral blood. The TCR comes from a man in his fifties with acute or convalescent COVID-19.

This chain's CDR3 is CAGGAALYGYTF. CDR3 bases: TGTGCCGGCGGAGCAGCACTCTATGGCTACACCTTC. The chain links TRBV28 to TRBJ1-2; no reliable D call. The CDR3 loop spans 12 amino acids. CDR1 MDHEN and CDR2 SYDVKM come from the germline V gene. V lost 11 bases and J lost 4, with 14 bases in between.